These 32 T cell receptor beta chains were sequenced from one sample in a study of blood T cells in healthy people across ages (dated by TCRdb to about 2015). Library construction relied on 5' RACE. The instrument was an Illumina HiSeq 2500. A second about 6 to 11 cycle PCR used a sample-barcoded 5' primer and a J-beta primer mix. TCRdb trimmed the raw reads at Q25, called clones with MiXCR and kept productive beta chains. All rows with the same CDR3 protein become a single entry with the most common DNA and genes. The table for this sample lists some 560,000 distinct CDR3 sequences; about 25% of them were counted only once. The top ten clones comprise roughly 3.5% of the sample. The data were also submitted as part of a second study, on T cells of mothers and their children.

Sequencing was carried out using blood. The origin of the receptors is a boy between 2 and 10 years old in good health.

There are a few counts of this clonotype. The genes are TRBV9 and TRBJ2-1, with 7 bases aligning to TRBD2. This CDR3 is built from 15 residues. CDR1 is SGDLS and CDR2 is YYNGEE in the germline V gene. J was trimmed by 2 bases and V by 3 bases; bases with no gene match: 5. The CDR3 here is CASSAQAGTYNEQFF. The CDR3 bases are TGTGCCAGCAGCGCGCAAGCGGGAACCTACAATGAGCAGTTCTTC.

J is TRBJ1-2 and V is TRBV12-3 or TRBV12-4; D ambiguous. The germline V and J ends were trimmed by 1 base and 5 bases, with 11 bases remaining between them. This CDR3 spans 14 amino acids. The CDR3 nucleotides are TGTGCCAGCAGTTTAGTTGTGGGCTATTATGGCTACACCTTC. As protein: CASSLVVGYYGYTF.

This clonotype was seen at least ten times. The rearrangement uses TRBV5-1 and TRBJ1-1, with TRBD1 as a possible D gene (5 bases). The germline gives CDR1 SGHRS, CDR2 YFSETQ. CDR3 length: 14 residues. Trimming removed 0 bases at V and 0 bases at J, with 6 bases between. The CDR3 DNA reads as TGCGCCAGCAGCTTGGGACAGATGAACACTGAAGCTTTCTTT. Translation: CASSLGQMNTEAFF.

The CDR3 is CASSAAGRVGGYTF. The CDR3 DNA reads as TGTGCCAGCAGCGCAGCCGGCAGGGTGGGTGGCTACACCTTC. The rearrangement links TRBV7-9 to TRBJ1-2; maybe TRBD1 (5 bases). V was clipped by 5 bases and J by 7 bases, with 17 bases between them. Germline V gene data show CDR1 as SEHNR and CDR2 as FQNEAQ (reference sequence). This CDR3 is 14 amino acids long.

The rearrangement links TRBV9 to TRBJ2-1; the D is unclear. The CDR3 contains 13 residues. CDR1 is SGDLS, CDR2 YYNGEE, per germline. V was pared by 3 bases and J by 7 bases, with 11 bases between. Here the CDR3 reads CASSGEVRNEQFF. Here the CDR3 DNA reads TGTGCCAGCAGCGGCGAGGTTCGGAATGAGCAGTTCTTC.

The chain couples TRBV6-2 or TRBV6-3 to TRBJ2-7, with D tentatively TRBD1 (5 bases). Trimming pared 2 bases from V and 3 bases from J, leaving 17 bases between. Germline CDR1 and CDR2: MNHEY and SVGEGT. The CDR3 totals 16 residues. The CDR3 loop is CASSYPRVQGIYEQYF. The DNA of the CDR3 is TGTGCCAGCAGTTACCCCAGGGTGCAGGGCATCTACGAGCAGTACTTC.

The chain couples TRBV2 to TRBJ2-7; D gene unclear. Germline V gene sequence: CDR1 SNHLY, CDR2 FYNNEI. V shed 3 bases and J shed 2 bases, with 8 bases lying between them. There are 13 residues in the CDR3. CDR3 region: CASSELEAYEQYF. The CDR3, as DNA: TGTGCCAGCAGTGAGCTAGAAGCCTACGAGCAGTACTTC.

CDR3 nucleotide sequence: TGTGCCAGCAGCCTGGGAGTAGGGCAGAAGTACAATGAGCAGTTCTTC. Its protein is CASSLGVGQKYNEQFF. The chain is built from TRBV3-1 and TRBJ2-5; D is possibly TRBD2 (5 bases). The DNA end favors TRBJ2-1, so the J call may be wrong. Looked up from germline, CDR1 is LGHDT and CDR2 is YNNKEL (reference sequence). This CDR3 region has 16 residues.

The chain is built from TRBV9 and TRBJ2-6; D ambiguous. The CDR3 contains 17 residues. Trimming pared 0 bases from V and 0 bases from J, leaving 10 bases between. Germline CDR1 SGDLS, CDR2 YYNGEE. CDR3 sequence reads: CASSVDQAASGANVLTF. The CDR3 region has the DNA TGTGCCAGCAGCGTAGACCAGGCCGCCTCTGGGGCCAACGTCCTGACTTTC.

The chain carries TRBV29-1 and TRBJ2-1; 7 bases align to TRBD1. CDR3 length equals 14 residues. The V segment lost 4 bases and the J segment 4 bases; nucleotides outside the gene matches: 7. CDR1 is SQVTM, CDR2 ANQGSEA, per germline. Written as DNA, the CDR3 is TGCAGCGTTGGGCACAGGGGTTTTTACAATGAGCAGTTCTTC. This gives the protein CSVGHRGFYNEQFF.

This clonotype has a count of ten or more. The CDR3 loop reads CASSKRGRGERDYGYTF. Written as DNA, the CDR3 is TGTGCCAGCAGTAAGCGGGGGCGCGGGGAACGTGACTATGGCTACACCTTC. The chain combines TRBV12-3 or TRBV12-4 with TRBJ1-2, with D possibly being TRBD1 (6 bases). The CDR3 totals 17 residues. The V end lost 5 bases, the J end lost 3 bases, and 22 bases lay between the germline ends.

The CDR3 is CASTPSGGVYDEQFF. CDR3 nucleotides: TGTGCCAGCACCCCTAGCGGGGGGGTTTACGATGAGCAGTTCTTC. V and J are TRBV2 and TRBJ2-1; 12 nucleotides line up with TRBD2. The J segment lost 8 bases and the V segment lost 7 bases, leaving 9 bases of the junction unmatched. The germline gives CDR1 SNHLY, CDR2 FYNNEI. The CDR3 is 15 residues long. The full variable domain, rest sourced from reference TRBV2 and TRBJ2-1, is EPEVTQTPSHQVTQMGQEVILRCVPISNHLYFYWYRQILGQKVEFLVSFYNNEISEKSEIFDDQFSVERPDGSNFTLKIRSTKLEDSAMYFCASTPSGGVYDEQFFGPGTRLTVL.

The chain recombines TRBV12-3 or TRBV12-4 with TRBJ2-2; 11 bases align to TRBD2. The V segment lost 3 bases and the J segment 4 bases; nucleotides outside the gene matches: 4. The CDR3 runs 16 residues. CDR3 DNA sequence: TGTGCCAGCAGTTTGAGACTAGCGGGAAGCACCGGGGAGCTGTTTTTT. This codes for CASSLRLAGSTGELFF.

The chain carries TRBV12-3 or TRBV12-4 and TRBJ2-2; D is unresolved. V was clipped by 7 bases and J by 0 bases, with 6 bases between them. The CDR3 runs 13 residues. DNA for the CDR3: TGTGCCAGCATCAGCGCGAACACCGGGGAGCTGTTTTTT. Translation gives CASISANTGELFF.

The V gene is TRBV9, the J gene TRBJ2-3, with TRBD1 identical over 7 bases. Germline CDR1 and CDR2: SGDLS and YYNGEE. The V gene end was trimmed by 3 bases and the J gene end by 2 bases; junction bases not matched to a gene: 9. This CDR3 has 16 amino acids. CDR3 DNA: TGTGCCAGCAGCGCCTCTACAGGGGTCTTCACAGATACGCAGTATTTT. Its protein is CASSASTGVFTDTQYF.

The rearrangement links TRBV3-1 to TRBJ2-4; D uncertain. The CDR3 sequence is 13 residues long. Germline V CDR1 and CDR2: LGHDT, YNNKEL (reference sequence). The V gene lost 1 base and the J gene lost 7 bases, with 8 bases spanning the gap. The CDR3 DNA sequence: TGTGCCAGCAGCCAAGTTCTAACGAACATTCAGTACTTC. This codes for CASSQVLTNIQYF.

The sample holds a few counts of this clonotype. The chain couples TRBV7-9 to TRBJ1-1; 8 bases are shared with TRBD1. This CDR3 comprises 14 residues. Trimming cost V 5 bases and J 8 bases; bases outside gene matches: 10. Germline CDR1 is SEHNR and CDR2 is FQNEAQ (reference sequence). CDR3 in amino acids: CASSPAQGAGEAFF. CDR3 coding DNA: TGTGCCAGCAGCCCAGCTCAGGGGGCAGGGGAAGCTTTCTTT.

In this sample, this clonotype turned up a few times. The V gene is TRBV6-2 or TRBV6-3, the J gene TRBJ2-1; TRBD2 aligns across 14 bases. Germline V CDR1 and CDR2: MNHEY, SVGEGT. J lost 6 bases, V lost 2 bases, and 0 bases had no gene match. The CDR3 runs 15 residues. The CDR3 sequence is CASSYGTSGGNEQFF. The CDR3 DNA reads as TGTGCCAGCAGTTACGGGACTAGCGGGGGCAATGAGCAGTTCTTC.

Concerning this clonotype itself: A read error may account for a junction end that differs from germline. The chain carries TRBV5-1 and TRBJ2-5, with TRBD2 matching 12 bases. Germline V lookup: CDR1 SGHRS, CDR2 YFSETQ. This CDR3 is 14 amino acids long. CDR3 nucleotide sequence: TGCGCCAGCAGCTTGGGGACTAGCGGGAAGGTGGAGCTCTTC. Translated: CASSLGTSGKVELF.

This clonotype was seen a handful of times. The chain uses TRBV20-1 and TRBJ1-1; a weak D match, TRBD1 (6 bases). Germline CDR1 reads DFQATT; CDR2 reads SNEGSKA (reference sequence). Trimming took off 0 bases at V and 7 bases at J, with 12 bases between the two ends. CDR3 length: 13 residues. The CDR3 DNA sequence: TGCAGTGCTAGAGATGGGGGGGCAGGTGAAGCTTTCTTT. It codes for CSARDGGAGEAFF.

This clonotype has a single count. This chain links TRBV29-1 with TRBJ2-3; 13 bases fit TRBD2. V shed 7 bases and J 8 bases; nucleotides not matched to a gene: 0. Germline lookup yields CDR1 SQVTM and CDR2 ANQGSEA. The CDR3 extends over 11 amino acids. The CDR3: CSGLAGGTQYF. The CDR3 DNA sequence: TGCAGCGGACTAGCGGGGGGTACGCAGTATTTT.

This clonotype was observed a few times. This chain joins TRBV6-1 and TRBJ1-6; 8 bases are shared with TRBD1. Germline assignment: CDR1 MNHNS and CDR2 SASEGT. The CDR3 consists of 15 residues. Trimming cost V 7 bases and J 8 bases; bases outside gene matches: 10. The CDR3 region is CASTSTGALDSPLHF. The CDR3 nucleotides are TGTGCCAGCACCTCGACAGGGGCGCTTGATTCACCCCTCCACTTT.

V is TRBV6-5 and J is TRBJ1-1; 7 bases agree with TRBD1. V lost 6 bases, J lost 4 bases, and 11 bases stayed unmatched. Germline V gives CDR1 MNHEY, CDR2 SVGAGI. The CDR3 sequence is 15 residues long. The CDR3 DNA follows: TGTGCCAGCAGCGGACTCACAGGGGTGTTCACTGAAGCTTTCTTT. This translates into CASSGLTGVFTEAFF.

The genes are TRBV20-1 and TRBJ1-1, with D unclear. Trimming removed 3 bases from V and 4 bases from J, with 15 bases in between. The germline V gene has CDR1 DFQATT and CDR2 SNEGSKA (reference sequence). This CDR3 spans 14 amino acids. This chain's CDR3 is CSARDHQIPTEAFF. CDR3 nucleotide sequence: TGCAGTGCTAGGGATCACCAGATTCCCACTGAAGCTTTCTTT.

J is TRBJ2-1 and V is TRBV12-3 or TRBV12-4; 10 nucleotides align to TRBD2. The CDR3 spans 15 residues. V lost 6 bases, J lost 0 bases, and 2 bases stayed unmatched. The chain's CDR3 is CASRLAGSSYNEQFF. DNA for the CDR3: TGTGCCAGCAGACTAGCGGGGAGCTCCTACAATGAGCAGTTCTTC.

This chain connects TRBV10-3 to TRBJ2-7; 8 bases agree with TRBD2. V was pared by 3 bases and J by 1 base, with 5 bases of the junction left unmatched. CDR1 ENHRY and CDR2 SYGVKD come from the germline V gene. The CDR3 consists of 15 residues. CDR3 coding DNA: TGTGCCATCAGTGAAATAGCGGGATATTCCTACGAGCAGTACTTC. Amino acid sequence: CAISEIAGYSYEQYF.

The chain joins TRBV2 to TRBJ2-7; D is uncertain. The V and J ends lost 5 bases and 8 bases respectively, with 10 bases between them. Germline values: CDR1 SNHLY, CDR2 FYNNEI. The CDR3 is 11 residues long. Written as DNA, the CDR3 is TGTGCCAGCAGTCCCCGGGCCCAGCAGTACTTC. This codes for CASSPRAQQYF. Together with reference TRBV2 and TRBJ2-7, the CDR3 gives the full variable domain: EPEVTQTPSHQVTQMGQEVILRCVPISNHLYFYWYRQILGQKVEFLVSFYNNEISEKSEIFDDQFSVERPDGSNFTLKIRSTKLEDSAMYFCASSPRAQQYFGPGTRLTVT.

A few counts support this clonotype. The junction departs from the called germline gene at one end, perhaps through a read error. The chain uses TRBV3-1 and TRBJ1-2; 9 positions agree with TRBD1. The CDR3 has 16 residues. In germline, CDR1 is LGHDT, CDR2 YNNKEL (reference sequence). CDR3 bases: TGCGCCAGCAGCCAAGGGGTTGGGACAGGGCAGTCTGGCTACACCTTC. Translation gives CASSQGVGTGQSGYTF.

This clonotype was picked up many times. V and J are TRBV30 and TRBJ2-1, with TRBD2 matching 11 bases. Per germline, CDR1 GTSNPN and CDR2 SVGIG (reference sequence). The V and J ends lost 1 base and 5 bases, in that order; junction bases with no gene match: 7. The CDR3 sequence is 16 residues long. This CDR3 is CAWSALAGGYHNEQFF. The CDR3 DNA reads TGTGCCTGGAGTGCCCTAGCGGGGGGCTATCACAATGAGCAGTTCTTC.

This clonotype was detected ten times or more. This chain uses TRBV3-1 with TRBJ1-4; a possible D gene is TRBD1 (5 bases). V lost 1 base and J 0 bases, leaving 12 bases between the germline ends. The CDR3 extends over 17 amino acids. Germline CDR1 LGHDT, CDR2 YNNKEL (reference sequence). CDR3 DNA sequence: TGTGCCAGCAGCCAAGCCCCGCGAGGGGCAACTAATGAAAAACTGTTTTTT. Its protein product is CASSQAPRGATNEKLFF.

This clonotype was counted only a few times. The CDR3 is CASSLAATGGGYTF. CDR3 coding DNA: TGTGCCAGCAGCTTAGCGGCGACAGGGGGTGGCTACACCTTC. V gene TRBV7-9 combines with J gene TRBJ1-2, with 9 nucleotides matching TRBD1. Looked up from germline, CDR1 is SEHNR and CDR2 is FQNEAQ (reference sequence). J lost 7 bases, V lost 0 bases, and 3 bases had no gene match. The CDR3 runs to 14 residues.

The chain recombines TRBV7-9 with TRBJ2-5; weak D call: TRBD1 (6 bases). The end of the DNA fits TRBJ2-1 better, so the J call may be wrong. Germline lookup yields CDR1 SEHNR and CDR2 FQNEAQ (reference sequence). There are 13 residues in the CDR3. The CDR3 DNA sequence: TGTGCCAGCAGCCCAAGGACAGCGAATGAGCAGTTCTTC. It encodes CASSPRTANEQFF.